These 30 T cell receptor beta chains were sequenced from one sample in a study of control samples from healthy donors and cancer patients. The table came from immunoSEQ multiplex PCR; TCRdb's copy has only in-frame clones and leaves some out. This table holds over 80,000 clones, around four fifths found once. The sequencing input was blood. Source of these receptors: a man in his thirties or forties in good health.

The CDR3 spells CASSLEGPNTGELFF. In DNA, the CDR3 is TGCGCCAGCAGCTTAGAGGGACCAAACACCGGGGAGCTGTTTTTT. V usage is TRBV5-1 and J usage is TRBJ2-2; D is perhaps TRBD1 or TRBD2 (5 bases each). Trimming removed 2 bases from V and 2 bases from J, with 10 bases in between. The CDR3 runs to 15 residues. Germline CDR1 is SGHRS and CDR2 is YFSETQ. The full variable domain, its missing parts supplied by reference TRBV5-1 and TRBJ2-2, is KAGVTQTPRYLIKTRGQQVTLSCSPISGHRSVSWYQQTPGQGLQFLFEYFSETQRNKGNFPGRFSGRQFSNSRSEMNVSTLELGDSALYLCASSLEGPNTGELFFGEGSRLTVL.

The chain carries TRBV6-1 and TRBJ1-6; no definite D call. V was trimmed by 3 bases and J by 6 bases, leaving 9 bases between them. The germline CDR1 and CDR2 sequences are MNHNS and SASEGT. There are 14 residues in the CDR3. The CDR3 protein is CASSDRWFNSPLHF. In DNA form, the CDR3 reads TGTGCCAGCAGTGATAGGTGGTTTAATTCACCCCTCCACTTT.

The V gene is TRBV7-3, the J gene TRBJ2-2; 7 bases map to TRBD1. The CDR3 loop spans 16 amino acids. Germline V CDR1 and CDR2: SGHTA, FQGTGA. V shed 3 bases, J shed 4 bases, and the junction held 8 bases outside the gene matches. The CDR3 nucleotides read TGTGCCAGCAGCTTGCGAGGGGGCGCGGGCACCGGGGAGCTGTTTTTT. This codes for CASSLRGGAGTGELFF.

The chain carries TRBV27 and TRBJ1-1; tentative D call: TRBD1 (5 bases). This CDR3 contains 14 residues. Trimming cost V 6 bases and J 0 bases, with 11 bases left between them. The germline gives CDR1 MNHEY, CDR2 SMNVEV (reference sequence). The CDR3 DNA reads as TGTGCCAGCAGCCCGGGACCGGTGAACACTGAAGCTTTCTTT. Translation: CASSPGPVNTEAFF.

Note on this clone: Within the sample, other DNA sequences also encode this same CDR3. The V and J genes are TRBV5-5 and TRBJ1-2, with 8 bases that match TRBD1. Per the germline V gene, CDR1 is SGHKS and CDR2 is YYEKEE (reference sequence). Trimming at V came to 4 bases and at J to 5 bases, leaving 7 bases not matched to a gene. CDR3 length equals 14 residues. DNA of the CDR3: TGTGCCAGCAGCACTGGGACAGGCGTTTATGGCTACACCTTC. This encodes CASSTGTGVYGYTF.

The gene calls are TRBV7-8 and TRBJ2-3, with D unclear. Germline V lookup: CDR1 SGHVS, CDR2 FQNEAQ. V shed 0 bases and J shed 4 bases, with 2 bases lying between them. The CDR3 sequence is 12 residues long. CDR3 region: CASSLAADTQYF. The CDR3 coding sequence is TGTGCCAGCAGCTTAGCGGCAGATACGCAGTATTTT.

This chain links TRBV12-3 or TRBV12-4 with TRBJ2-7, with unresolved D. CDR3 size: 13 residues. Deletions cut 0 bases from V and 2 bases from J, with 5 bases between. The CDR3, as DNA: TGTGCCAGCAGTTTAGCGGTGACCTACGAGCAGTACTTC. Amino acid sequence: CASSLAVTYEQYF.

V and J are TRBV7-9 and TRBJ1-2; D is possibly TRBD1 (6 bases). The CDR3 is made up of 15 amino acids. The V end lost 5 bases, the J end lost 0 bases, and 13 bases lay between the germline ends. Per the germline V gene, CDR1 is SEHNR and CDR2 is FQNEAQ (reference sequence). CDR3 DNA: TGTGCCAGCAGCCTCGGGGGGGCAGCTAACTATGGCTACACCTTC. This codes for CASSLGGAANYGYTF.

V and J are TRBV4-1 and TRBJ1-2, with TRBD1 matching over 7 bases. The length of the CDR3 is 15 residues. V was pared by 0 bases and J by 5 bases, with 6 bases of the junction left unmatched. Per germline, CDR1 MGHRA and CDR2 YSYEKL. Here the CDR3 DNA reads TGCGCCAGCAGCCAAGACGGGACAGAGAGTTATGGCTACACCTTC. Translated: CASSQDGTESYGYTF.

This clone was picked up a small number of times. This chain uses TRBV5-1 with TRBJ1-1; D ambiguous. Germline V CDR1 and CDR2: SGHRS, YFSETQ. This CDR3 is 15 amino acids long. V lost 1 base to trimming and J lost 2 bases, with 12 bases between them. The DNA for the CDR3 is TGCGCCAGCAGCTTGATATCAGGAGTAAACACTGAAGCTTTCTTT. It is translated as CASSLISGVNTEAFF.

The V gene is TRBV19, the J gene TRBJ1-5, with D uncertain. The V end lost 5 bases, the J end lost 1 base, and 12 bases lay between the germline ends. The V gene's germline CDR1 is LNHDA and CDR2 SQIVND (reference sequence). The CDR3 runs to 15 residues. The CDR3 loop reads CASSWTHESNQPQHF. CDR3 bases: TGTGCCAGTAGTTGGACCCATGAGAGCAATCAGCCCCAGCATTTT.

This chain joins TRBV18 and TRBJ1-3, with a weak D call TRBD1 (6 bases). Trimming stripped 2 bases from V and 6 bases from J, with 14 bases between. The germline V gene encodes CDR1 KGHSH and CDR2 LQKENI. The CDR3 is 15 amino acids. Here the CDR3 DNA reads TGTGCCAGCTCACCAATACAGGGCCAACCAAACACCATATATTTT. Amino acid sequence: CASSPIQGQPNTIYF.

The chain uses TRBV3-1 (or the pseudogene TRBV3-2) and TRBJ2-1; the D gene is possibly TRBD2 (6 bases). The V end was cut by 1 base, the J end by 1 base, with 14 bases between. This CDR3 is 17 amino acids long. CDR1 LGHDT and CDR2 YNNKEL come from the germline V gene (reference sequence). The CDR3 region is CASSQGGGASSYNEQFF. CDR3 in DNA: TGTGCCAGCAGCCAAGGCGGCGGGGCTAGTTCCTACAATGAGCAGTTCTTC.

The gene calls are TRBV7-2 and TRBJ2-1; D unresolved. Germline V gene data show CDR1 as SGHTA and CDR2 as FQGNSA. V lost 5 bases and J 12 bases, leaving 14 bases between the germline ends. This CDR3 has 12 amino acids. The CDR3 reads CASSPRFDLQFF. CDR3 nucleotide sequence: TGTGCCAGCAGCCCCCGGTTTGATTTGCAGTTCTTC.

This clone has just one count. The CDR3 is CSAGQQNTEAFF. The DNA for the CDR3 is TGCAGCGCAGGACAGCAGAACACTGAAGCTTTCTTT. The chain employs TRBV29-1 and TRBJ1-1; TRBD1 is a possible D gene (6 bases). The CDR3 covers 12 residues. Trimming shortened V by 7 bases and J by 1 base, and 10 bases separated the two germline ends. Germline CDR1 reads SQVTM; CDR2 reads ANQGSEA.

The CDR3 nucleotides are TGTGCCAGCAGCTTAGGGCAGTCCTATGGCTACACCTTC. Its protein is CASSLGQSYGYTF. V and J are TRBV7-3 and TRBJ1-2; no firm D call. Trimming removed 2 bases from V and 4 bases from J, with 8 bases in between. The germline gives CDR1 SGHTA, CDR2 FQGTGA. The CDR3 is 13 residues long.

J is TRBJ2-4 and V is TRBV6-5; perhaps TRBD2 as D (7 bases). The CDR3 has 13 amino acids. Trimming cost V 8 bases and J 8 bases, with 16 bases left between them. CDR1 MNHEY and CDR2 SVGAGI come from the germline V gene. The CDR3 region has the DNA TGTGCCAGCCGGAGGGGGGGCGTAGACATTCAGTACTTC. Amino acid sequence: CASRRGGVDIQYF.

The chain joins TRBV28 to TRBJ1-1; maybe TRBD1 (6 bases). The ends were cut back, 6 bases at V and 1 base at J, with 18 bases in the middle. The CDR3 is 16 amino acids. The V gene's germline CDR1 is MDHEN and CDR2 SYDVKM. The CDR3 here is CASRSPGEGENTEAFF. The CDR3 DNA follows: TGTGCCAGCAGATCCCCAGGGGAAGGAGAGAACACTGAAGCTTTCTTT.

V gene TRBV6-1 combines with J gene TRBJ1-1, with D unclear. V lost 3 bases to trimming and J lost 0 bases, with 5 bases between them. Germline V gene lookup returns CDR1 MNHNS and CDR2 SASEGT. The CDR3 is 13 residues long. CDR3 DNA: TGTGCCAGCAGTGATGAGATGAACACTGAAGCTTTCTTT. This gives the protein CASSDEMNTEAFF.

CDR3 coding DNA: TGTGCCAGCAGTTCGGTCCGGACACTGAACACTGAAGCTTTCTTT. The encoded protein is CASSSVRTLNTEAFF. The chain carries TRBV28 and TRBJ1-1; perhaps TRBD1 as D (5 bases). V gave up 4 bases and J gave up 0 bases, with 12 bases separating them. Germline CDR1 MDHEN, CDR2 SYDVKM. The CDR3 length is 15 residues.

This clone was seen once. The J gene is TRBJ1-1, the V gene TRBV7-9; D not resolved. V lost 5 bases, J lost 9 bases, and 13 bases lay in between. The CDR3 is 12 amino acids. Germline lookup yields CDR1 SEHNR and CDR2 FQNEAQ (reference sequence). The CDR3 protein is CASSTDRIQAFF. The DNA for the CDR3 is TGTGCCAGCAGCACAGACCGAATTCAAGCTTTCTTT.

This chain joins TRBV10-3 and TRBJ1-1; 8 bases are a match to TRBD1. V shed 8 bases and J 7 bases; nucleotides not matched to a gene: 9. The germline gives CDR1 ENHRY, CDR2 SYGVKD. The CDR3 consists of 13 residues. The CDR3 protein is CAIAGTGVFEAFF. The CDR3 DNA reads TGTGCCATCGCCGGGACAGGTGTGTTTGAAGCTTTCTTT.

This chain connects TRBV6-5 to TRBJ2-3; 11 nucleotides line up with TRBD2. The CDR3 has 14 amino acids. The V gene end was trimmed by 4 bases and the J gene end by 4 bases; junction bases not matched to a gene: 1. CDR1 is MNHEY, CDR2 SVGAGI, per germline. The CDR3 DNA follows: TGTGCCAGCAGTTTAGCGGGGGGGTCAGATACGCAGTATTTT. Protein: CASSLAGGSDTQYF.

On this clone itself: Other DNA sequences in the same sample also yield this CDR3. The rearrangement links TRBV6-5 to TRBJ2-2, with a weak D call TRBD2 (6 bases). V was clipped by 7 bases and J by 6 bases, with 18 bases between them. The CDR3 spans 15 residues. CDR1 and CDR2 from the germline V gene are MNHEY and SVGAGI. DNA for the CDR3: TGTGCCAGCAAAGCGGGCGGGTGGGTTGCCGGGGAGCTGTTTTTT. Amino acids: CASKAGGWVAGELFF.

The chain is built from TRBV19 and TRBJ2-5, with D perhaps matching TRBD1 (6 bases). Trimming left V 1 base short and J 4 bases short, with 7 bases between. This CDR3 spans 13 amino acids. CDR1 is LNHDA, CDR2 SQIVND, per germline (reference sequence). CDR3 nucleotide sequence: TGTGCCAGTAGTATAGGCAGGGGAGAGACCCAGTACTTC. It specifies CASSIGRGETQYF. Filled out from reference TRBV19 and TRBJ2-5, the complete variable domain reads DGGITQSPKYLFRKEGQNVTLSCEQNLNHDAMYWYRQDPGQGLRLIYYSQIVNDFQKGDIAEGYSVSREKKESFPLTVTSAQKNPTAFYLCASSIGRGETQYFGPGTRLLVL.

This clone was counted once. This rearrangement joins TRBV28 to TRBJ1-5; a possible D gene is TRBD1 (6 bases). This CDR3 region has 15 residues. Trimming pared 6 bases from V and 1 base from J, leaving 13 bases between. Germline lookup yields CDR1 MDHEN and CDR2 SYDVKM. The CDR3 nucleotides read TGTGCCAGCAGCCCCCCTGACAGGAGCAATCAGCCCCAGCATTTT. The encoded protein is CASSPPDRSNQPQHF.

The CDR3 spells CASTPRTVDYEQYF. The CDR3 DNA sequence: TGTGCCAGCACTCCAAGGACAGTGGATTACGAGCAGTACTTC. V and J are TRBV6-5 and TRBJ2-7; possibly TRBD1 for D (6 bases). The V gene's germline CDR1 is MNHEY and CDR2 SVGAGI. The CDR3 covers 14 residues. Trimming pared 7 bases from V and 4 bases from J, leaving 17 bases between.

The chain recombines TRBV7-9 with TRBJ2-3; 8 bases are a match to TRBD2. There are 16 residues in the CDR3. Germline trimming cut 2 bases from V and 4 bases from J; bases unmatched to any gene: 8. CDR1 is SEHNR, CDR2 FQNEAQ, per germline (reference sequence). The CDR3 coding sequence is TGTGCCAGCAGCTTACCCGGGGGGGCTGGGGCAGATACGCAGTATTTT. It encodes CASSLPGGAGADTQYF.

The chain joins TRBV7-9 to TRBJ1-1; 11 bases align to TRBD1. CDR1 SEHNR and CDR2 FQNEAQ come from the germline V gene (reference sequence). V lost 5 bases, J lost 5 bases, and 7 bases stayed unmatched. This CDR3 contains 15 residues. CDR3 sequence (DNA): TGTGCCAGCAGCATAGGGGACAGGGGGATGACTGAAGCTTTCTTT. This codes for CASSIGDRGMTEAFF. Full variable domain (rest looked up from reference TRBV7-9 and TRBJ1-1): DTGVSQNPRHKITKRGQNVTFRCDPISEHNRLYWYRQTLGQGPEFLTYFQNEAQLEKSRLLSDRFSAERPKGSFSTLEIQRTEQGDSAMYLCASSIGDRGMTEAFFGQGTRLTVV.

V and J are TRBV10-3 and TRBJ1-6; no clear D gene. Deletions cut 11 bases from V and 0 bases from J, with 17 bases between. The CDR3 runs to 16 residues. Per the germline V gene, CDR1 is ENHRY and CDR2 is SYGVKD. The DNA of the CDR3 is TGTGCCTGCTCACGGACGGCGAGCTCCTATAATTCACCCCTCCACTTT. Its protein is CACSRTASSYNSPLHF.